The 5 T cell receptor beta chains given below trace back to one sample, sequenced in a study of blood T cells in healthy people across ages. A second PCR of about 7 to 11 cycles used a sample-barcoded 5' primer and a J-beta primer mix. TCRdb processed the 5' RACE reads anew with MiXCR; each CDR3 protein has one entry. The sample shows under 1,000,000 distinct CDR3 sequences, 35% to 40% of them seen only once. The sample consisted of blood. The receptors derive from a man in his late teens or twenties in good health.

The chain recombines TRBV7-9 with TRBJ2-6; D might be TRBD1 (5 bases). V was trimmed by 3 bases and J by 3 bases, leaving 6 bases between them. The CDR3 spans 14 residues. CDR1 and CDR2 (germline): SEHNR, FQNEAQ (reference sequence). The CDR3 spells CASSFQGGANVLTF. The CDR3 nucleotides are TGTGCCAGCAGCTTCCAGGGTGGGGCCAACGTCCTGACTTTC.

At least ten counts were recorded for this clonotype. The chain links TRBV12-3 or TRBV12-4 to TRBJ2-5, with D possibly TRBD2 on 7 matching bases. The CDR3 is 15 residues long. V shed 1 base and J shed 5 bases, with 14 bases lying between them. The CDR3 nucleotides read TGTGCCAGCAGTTTAGTTAGGGGGGGCGAGGAGACCCAGTACTTC. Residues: CASSLVRGGEETQYF.

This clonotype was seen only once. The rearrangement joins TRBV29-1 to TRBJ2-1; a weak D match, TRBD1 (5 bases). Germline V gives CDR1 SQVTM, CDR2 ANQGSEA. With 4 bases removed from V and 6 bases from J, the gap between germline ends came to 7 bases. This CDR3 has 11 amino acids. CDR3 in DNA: TGCAGCGTTGCGACAGCCAATGAGCAGTTCTTC. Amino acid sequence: CSVATANEQFF.

DNA of the CDR3: TGCAGTGCTAGAATCGGGGGGACCGGCACAGATACGCAGTATTTT. Translated, it gives CSARIGGTGTDTQYF. V usage is TRBV20-1 and J usage is TRBJ2-3; 7 nucleotides agree with TRBD2. CDR3 length equals 15 residues. Losses at the gene ends were 2 bases for V and 1 base for J; bases not matched to a gene: 6. The germline gives CDR1 DFQATT, CDR2 SNEGSKA (reference sequence).

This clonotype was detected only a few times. CDR3 protein: CATRRAGDTEAFF. The CDR3 region has the DNA TGTGCCACCAGGCGGGCGGGGGACACTGAAGCTTTCTTT. The chain employs TRBV24-1 and TRBJ1-1; possibly TRBD1 for D (5 bases). The V gene lost 7 bases and the J gene lost 3 bases, with 11 bases spanning the gap. There are 13 residues in the CDR3. CDR1 and CDR2 from the germline V gene are KGHDR and SFDVKD.